This TCR beta chain was observed in a study of blood T cell repertoires in COVID-19. Participants, about 18 to 90 years old, spanned 24 US areas. Cohorts were assigned according to the clinical history that participants reported. Cohort 3 recovery required two negative PCRs, clearance, or symptom resolution. In the authors' methods: Quantification of nucleated cells was approximated via reference gene primer amplification. The method was immunoSEQ multiplex PCR; TCRdb's version includes in-frame clones alone and lacks a portion of them. The D gene and trimming were derived from the DNA, and the V and J assignments and clone size from that table. The sample records some 400,000 clones, about 90% being singletons. The receptor was isolated from a woman aged 25-40 years who had recovered from COVID-19. What was sequenced was PBMCs or T cells enriched from blood (not recorded which).

CDR3 protein: CASSSTAMNTEAFF. The DNA of the CDR3 is TGCGCCAGCAGCTCGACAGCAATGAACACTGAAGCTTTCTTT. The V gene is TRBV4-1, the J gene TRBJ1-1, with a weak D call TRBD1 (5 bases). Germline CDR1 MGHRA, CDR2 YSYEKL. This CDR3 spans 14 amino acids. V lost 5 bases and J 0 bases, leaving 10 bases between the germline ends.